This T cell receptor (beta chain) was identified during a study of CD8+CD57+ T cells in acquired aplastic anemia. This clonotype has at least ten counts. The antigen remains unidentified. Genomic DNA, the template, was used for profiling of the TCR beta VDJ and CDR3. TCRdb re-derived calls from the reads in MiXCR, one entry per CDR3 protein. This table holds about 190,000 distinct CDR3 sequences, around 50% found once. Study-wide results and caveats: Around 27 was the count of CD8+ CDR3 sequences that patients shared with controls.

The TCR comes from a human donor in good health, serving as a control. Source material: sorted CD4+, CD8+, or CD8+CD57+ T cells (not recorded which) from PBMCs.

Here the CDR3 reads CSAREDRAGANVLTF. In DNA, the CDR3 is TGCAGTGCTAGAGAGGACAGGGCTGGGGCCAACGTCCTGACTTTC. The V call is TRBV20-1, the J call TRBJ2-6; TRBD1 aligns across 8 bases. The junction had 0 bases not matched to a gene; V was cut back by 0 bases and J by 2 bases. The CDR3 covers 15 residues. Germline V gives CDR1 DFQATT, CDR2 SNEGSKA (reference sequence).